Sequencing of this TCR beta chain was carried out in a study of response to subunit inactivated influenza vaccine listed by TCRdb under 2018. As for the study more broadly: Deep quantitative T cell receptor repertoire profiling was used in the study to track responses to a trivalent subunit inactivated influenza vaccine. Overall study outcomes, separate from this receptor: According to the authors, only a limited number of new T cells may be recruited by each seasonal influenza vaccination.

This clonotype was detected only a few times. Its antigen is not yet known. The sample holds no much larger clone one base away, and base qualities are not on file. From the cysteine through the phenylalanine, the CDR3 covers 18 amino acids. Solely the CDR3 DNA is kept, with 54 bases framed from the first base. CDR1 and CDR2 (KGHDR, SFDVKD) derive from the germline V gene. V is pared back by 1 base and J by 4 bases, with 18 bases lying between the germline termini. The library came from RT-PCR. Sequencing took place on an Illumina HiSeq 2500. TCRdb itself trimmed the public reads at Q25 with fastp, ran MiXCR and retained productive beta chains. Each CDR3 protein gets just one entry, which takes the most common genes and DNA from the rows behind it. The sample includes around 470,000 distinct CDR3 sequences, with less than 7.5% observed a single time. The ten largest clones represent about an eighth of the sample.

The sample here was PBMCs from blood, taken approximately 25 months after vaccination. The clonotype was recovered from a man aged 50-75 years who received an inactivated influenza vaccine. Donor details come from another sample of the same person, matched by shared clones. The chain employs TRBV24-1 and TRBJ2-2, with the D assignment possibly TRBD1 or TRBD2, given 5 matching bases for each. CDR3 sequence: CATSDFPGPLSRTGELFF. The DNA sequence is given as TGTGCCACCAGTGATTTCCCGGGACCCCTCTCCCGCACCGGGGAGCTGTTTTTT.